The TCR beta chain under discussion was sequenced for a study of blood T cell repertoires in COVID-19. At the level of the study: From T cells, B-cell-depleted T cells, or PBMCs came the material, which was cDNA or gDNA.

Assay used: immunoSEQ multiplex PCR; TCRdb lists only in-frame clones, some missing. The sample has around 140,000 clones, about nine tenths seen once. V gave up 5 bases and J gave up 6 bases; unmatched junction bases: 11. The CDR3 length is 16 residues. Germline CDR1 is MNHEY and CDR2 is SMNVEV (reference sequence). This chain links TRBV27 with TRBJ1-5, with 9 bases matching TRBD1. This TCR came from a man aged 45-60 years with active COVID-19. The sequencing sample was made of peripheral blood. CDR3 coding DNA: TGTGCCAGCAGTCCCGCCTCCACAGGGGGCAGTCAGCCCCAGCATTTT. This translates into CASSPASTGGSQPQHF.